This T cell receptor (beta chain) was obtained from a study of T cells after yellow fever vaccination. At least ten counts were recorded for this clonotype. Its antigen is not identified. TCRdb itself ran the 5' RACE reads through MiXCR, one entry per CDR3 protein. The table includes some 340,000 distinct CDR3 sequences, about 4% detected once. Study-level points and caveats: Contaminating bulk clonotypes could be abundant in FACS-sorted repertoires. Some clonotypes were seen in both the CD4 and the CD8 compartments. These made up a small share and likely arose from convergent recombination. Reappearing after the booster were most of the clones from primary vaccination (about 96% CD4, about 87% CD8). Secondary responses were weaker yet peaked faster, day 5 versus 15.

Material: PBMCs, obtained 5 days after the yellow fever booster vaccination. The sequence was collected from a man younger than 35 who received the YFV17D yellow fever vaccine.

As DNA, the CDR3 is TGTGCCAGCAGCTTAGGTGGGCAGACCTATGGCTACACCTTC. Its translation is CASSLGGQTYGYTF. The chain has TRBV7-2 and TRBJ1-2; D is unresolved. In germline, CDR1 is SGHTA, CDR2 FQGNSA. The CDR3 extends over 14 amino acids. Trimming cost V 1 base and J 4 bases, with 10 bases left between them.